Following are 15 T cell receptor beta chains from one sample sequenced in a study of preoperative IRX-2 immunotherapy in early breast cancer. Measured with immunoSEQ multiplex PCR; TCRdb has only the in-frame clones, and not every one. The top ten hold more than 0.9% of the sample, which has about 42,000 clones, 70% to 80% seen once. Treatment specified: preoperative locoregional IRX-2 cytokine immunotherapy. The input for sequencing was tumor tissue, taken after IRX-2 immunotherapy. Source of these receptors: a human donor with breast cancer.

This chain connects TRBV19 to TRBJ2-1, with D maybe TRBD1 (5 bases). Germline V gene data show CDR1 as LNHDA and CDR2 as SQIVND (reference sequence). V lost 7 bases to trimming and J lost 1 base, with 14 bases between them. This CDR3 has 15 amino acids. CDR3: CASTADRSSYNEQFF. The CDR3 bases are TGTGCCAGTACCGCTGACAGATCTTCCTACAATGAGCAGTTCTTC.

This rearrangement joins TRBV7-1 to TRBJ1-2; maybe TRBD1 (5 bases). TRBV7-1 is an open reading frame, and its role is uncertain. The ends were cut back, 5 bases at V and 7 bases at J, with 14 bases in the middle. The CDR3 runs to 13 residues. The CDR3 DNA reads TGTGCCAGCAGCCCCCCCGGGGCAATTGGCTACACCTTC. It translates to CASSPPGAIGYTF.

The V gene is TRBV6-1, the J gene TRBJ2-7; tentatively, D is TRBD1 or TRBD2 (5 bases each). The CDR3 has 15 amino acids. Germline V gene lookup returns CDR1 MNHNS and CDR2 SASEGT. V dropped 1 base and J dropped 3 bases, with 13 bases sitting between them. CDR3 bases: TGTGCCAGCAGTGAAGAATCAGGGAGTATCTACGAGCAGTACTTC. Its translation: CASSEESGSIYEQYF.

This sequence joins TRBV7-8 and TRBJ2-2; 8 bases map to TRBD1. V lost 2 bases and J lost 3; bases outside the gene matches: 5. CDR1 is SGHVS, CDR2 FQNEAQ, per germline. The CDR3 has 16 amino acids. The CDR3: CASSLTGTGDTGELFF. The CDR3 DNA reads TGTGCCAGCAGCTTAACCGGGACAGGCGACACCGGGGAGCTGTTTTTT. Full variable domain (outside the CDR3, taken from reference TRBV7-8 and TRBJ2-2): GAGVSQSPRYKVAKRGQDVALRCDPISGHVSLFWYQQALGQGPEFLTYFQNEAQLDKSGLPSDRFFAERPEGSVSTLKIQRTQQEDSAVYLCASSLTGTGDTGELFFGEGSRLTVL.

The CDR3 bases are TGTGCCAGCAGCTTAGCGAGTGCCTGGGGGGAGACCCAGTACTTC. It is translated as CASSLASAWGETQYF. The chain recombines TRBV11-1 with TRBJ2-5; the D call may be TRBD1 or TRBD2 (5 bases each). Germline CDR1 reads SGHAT; CDR2 reads FQDESV (reference sequence). The germline V and J ends were trimmed by 0 bases and 5 bases, with 13 bases remaining between them. The CDR3 covers 15 residues.

The J gene is TRBJ1-2, the V gene TRBV28, with 9 bases lining up with TRBD1. Unmatched junction bases numbered 7, after V lost 6 bases and J lost 8 bases. This CDR3 contains 13 residues. Germline CDR1 is MDHEN and CDR2 is SYDVKM. CDR3 coding DNA: TGTGCCAGCAGCTCCGGGACAGGGAGGGGCTACACCTTC. This codes for CASSSGTGRGYTF.

The V gene is TRBV6-8, the J gene TRBJ1-5, with TRBD1 identical over 9 bases. J gave up 6 bases and V 6 bases, and 9 bases lay outside the gene matches. This CDR3 is 15 amino acids long. Germline V gene data show CDR1 as MNHGY and CDR2 as SAAAGT. For the CDR3, the DNA is TGTGCCAGCAGGTCCGGGACAGGGTATTTTCAGCCCCAGCATTTT. It translates to CASRSGTGYFQPQHF.

The rearrangement links TRBV6-8 to TRBJ1-1, with TRBD1 matching over 11 bases. Germline V lookup: CDR1 MNHGY, CDR2 SAAAGT. J gave up 4 bases and V 6 bases, and 10 bases lay outside the gene matches. CDR3 length equals 16 residues. CDR3 residues: CASSHRDRGLVTEAFF. CDR3 in DNA: TGTGCCAGCAGCCACCGGGACAGGGGGTTGGTCACTGAAGCTTTCTTT.

The chain couples TRBV5-1 to TRBJ2-7; 11 nucleotides agree with TRBD1. Germline-derived CDR1 and CDR2 are SGHRS and YFSETQ. J was trimmed by 3 bases and V by 3 bases; bases with no gene match: 11. The CDR3 is 17 residues long. CDR3 coding DNA: TGCGCCAGCAGCTGGGGACAGGGGGACCCCAAAAGCTACGAGCAGTACTTC. Translation: CASSWGQGDPKSYEQYF.

V is TRBV19 and J is TRBJ2-7; 14 positions agree with TRBD2. The CDR3 has 17 residues. The V and J ends lost 7 bases and 3 bases, in that order; junction bases with no gene match: 11. Germline loops: CDR1 LNHDA, CDR2 SQIVND (reference sequence). The CDR3 spells CASNPRGLAGDLYEQYF. CDR3 DNA sequence: TGTGCCAGTAATCCCCGGGGACTAGCGGGGGACCTCTACGAGCAGTACTTC.

The rearrangement joins TRBV6-8 to TRBJ2-7; maybe TRBD1 (6 bases). V was clipped by 11 bases and J by 3 bases, with 14 bases between them. The V gene's germline CDR1 is MNHGY and CDR2 SAAAGT. The CDR3 extends over 12 amino acids. This CDR3 is CASSGHSYEQYF. CDR3 coding DNA: TGTGCCTCCTCGGGACACAGCTACGAGCAGTACTTC.

This clone has more than one count but fewer than ten. The genes are TRBV11-3 and TRBJ2-1; 10 bases map to TRBD1. There are 16 residues in the CDR3. V shed 5 bases and J 6 bases; nucleotides not matched to a gene: 10. From germline, CDR1 is SGHNT and CDR2 YENEEA. The CDR3 coding sequence is TGTGCCAGCAGCCAGGCCCCGGGACAGGGGTTCAATGAGCAGTTCTTC. Its translation is CASSQAPGQGFNEQFF.

V and J are TRBV9 and TRBJ2-7; D possibly matches TRBD1 or TRBD2 (7 bases each). The CDR3 has 15 amino acids. CDR1 SGDLS and CDR2 YYNGEE come from the germline V gene. Trimming removed 5 bases from V and 5 bases from J, with 20 bases in between. The CDR3 DNA follows: TGTGCCAGCAGTGCCGGGGGGACAGCGAGGCACGAGCAGTACTTC. Translating it yields CASSAGGTARHEQYF. Using reference TRBV9 and TRBJ2-7 for the parts outside the CDR3, the full variable domain is DSGVTQTPKHLITATGQRVTLRCSPRSGDLSVYWYQQSLDQGLQFLIQYYNGEERAKGNILERFSAQQFPDLHSELNLSSLELGDSALYFCASSAGGTARHEQYFGPGTRLTVT.

V usage is TRBV6-8 and J usage is TRBJ1-6; TRBD1 aligns across 7 bases. V lost 5 bases and J lost 5; bases outside the gene matches: 6. This CDR3 has 15 residues. Germline lookup yields CDR1 MNHGY and CDR2 SAAAGT. CDR3 nucleotides: TGTGCCAGCAGTGAGGGACAGACTAATAATTCACCCCTCCACTTT. Translating it yields CASSEGQTNNSPLHF.

Note on this clone: At one end, the junction sequence differs from germline, possibly due to a read error. Residues arising from an ambiguous or unread base are written as X. The rearrangement links TRBV28 to TRBJ1-2; possibly TRBD1 for D (5 bases). Germline CDR1 reads MDHEN; CDR2 reads SYDVKM. The CDR3 length is 13 residues. Here the CDR3 DNA reads TGTGCCAGCATCCCGCAGGGTAACTATGGCYACACCTTC. Translating it yields CASIPQGNYGXTF.